The clone carrying this TCR beta chain was observed a single time. Antigen specificity is unknown. Sequencing was performed with immunoSEQ multiplex PCR; in TCRdb, only in-frame clones are kept and a portion is missing. The sample has 150,000 or so clones; almost 95% are singletons. The germline V gene encodes CDR1 SGHAT and CDR2 FQNNGV. This CDR3 region has 14 residues. V was pared by 5 bases and J by 6 bases, with 8 bases of the junction left unmatched. This record comes from a study of T cell responses to AZD1222 COVID-19 vaccine. Study as a whole: Pooled together were second doses at about 4 or about 12 weeks. The study, taken as a whole, reports: Repertoires were obtained solely post-peak T cell response. The donor group comprised mostly white British people and more females; the analysis possibly underestimated clonal diversity. Close to half of all spike-specific TCRs reportedly target regions of the variants that are unmutated.

This sequence originates from an adult in good health. The chain recombines TRBV11-2 with TRBJ2-7, with 9 positions matching TRBD2. The specimen comprised peripheral blood, sampled on day 0 of AZD1222 vaccination. CDR3 bases: TGTGCCAGCAGCGCCCTAGCGGGACGGTTCGAGCAGTACTTC. Amino acid sequence: CASSALAGRFEQYF. Using reference TRBV11-2 and TRBJ2-7 for the parts outside the CDR3, the full variable domain is EAGVAQSPRYKIIEKRQSVAFWCNPISGHATLYWYQQILGQGPKLLIQFQNNGVVDDSQLPKDRFSAERLKGVDSTLKIQPAKLEDSAVYLCASSALAGRFEQYFGPGTRLTVT.